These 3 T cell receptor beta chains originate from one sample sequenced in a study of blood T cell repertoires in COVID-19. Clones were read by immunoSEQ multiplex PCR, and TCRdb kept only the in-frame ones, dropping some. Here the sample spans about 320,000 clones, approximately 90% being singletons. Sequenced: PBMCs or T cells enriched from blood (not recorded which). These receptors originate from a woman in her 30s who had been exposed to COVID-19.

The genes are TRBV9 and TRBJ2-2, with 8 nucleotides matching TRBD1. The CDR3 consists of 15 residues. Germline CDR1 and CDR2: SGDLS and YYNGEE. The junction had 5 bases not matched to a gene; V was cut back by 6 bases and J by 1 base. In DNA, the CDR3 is TGTGCCAGCAACAGGGGGACGGAGAACACCGGGGAGCTGTTTTTT. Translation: CASNRGTENTGELFF.

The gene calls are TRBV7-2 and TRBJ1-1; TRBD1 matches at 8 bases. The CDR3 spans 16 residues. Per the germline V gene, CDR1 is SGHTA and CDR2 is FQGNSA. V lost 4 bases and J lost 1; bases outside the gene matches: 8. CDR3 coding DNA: TGTGCCAGCAGCTCCCGACGGACAGGGCGGAACACTGAAGCTTTCTTT. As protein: CASSSRRTGRNTEAFF.

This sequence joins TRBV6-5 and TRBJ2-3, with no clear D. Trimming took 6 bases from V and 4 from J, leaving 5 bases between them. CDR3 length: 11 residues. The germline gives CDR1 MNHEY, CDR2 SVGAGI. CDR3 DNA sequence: TGTGCCAGCAGGTCATCAGATACGCAGTATTTT. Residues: CASRSSDTQYF.